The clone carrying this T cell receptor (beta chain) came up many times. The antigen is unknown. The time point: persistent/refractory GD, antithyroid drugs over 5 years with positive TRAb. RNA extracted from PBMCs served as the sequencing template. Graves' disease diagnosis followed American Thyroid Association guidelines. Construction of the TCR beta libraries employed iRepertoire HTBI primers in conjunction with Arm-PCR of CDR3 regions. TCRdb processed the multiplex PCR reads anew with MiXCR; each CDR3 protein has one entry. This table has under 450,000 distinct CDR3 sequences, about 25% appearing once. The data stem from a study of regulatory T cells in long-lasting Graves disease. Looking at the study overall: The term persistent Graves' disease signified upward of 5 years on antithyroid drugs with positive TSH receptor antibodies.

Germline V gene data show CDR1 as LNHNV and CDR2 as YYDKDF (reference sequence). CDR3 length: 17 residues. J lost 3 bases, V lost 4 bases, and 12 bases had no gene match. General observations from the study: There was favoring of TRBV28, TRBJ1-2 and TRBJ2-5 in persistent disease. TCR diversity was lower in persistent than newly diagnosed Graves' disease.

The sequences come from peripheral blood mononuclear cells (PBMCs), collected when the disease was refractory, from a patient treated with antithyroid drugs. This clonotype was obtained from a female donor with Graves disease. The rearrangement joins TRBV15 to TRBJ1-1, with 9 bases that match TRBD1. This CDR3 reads CATSKQTFRDRDTEAFF. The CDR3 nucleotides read TGTGCCACCAGCAAACAAACATTCCGGGACAGGGACACTGAAGCTTTCTTT.